This passage covers 9 T cell receptor beta chains from one sample sequenced in a study of T cells in Graves' hyperthyroidism and ophthalmopathy (dated by TCRdb to about 2019). Library preparation was by multiplex PCR. The instrument given in TCRdb is Illumina HiSeq 2000. TCR beta CDR3 regions were amplified from RNA transcripts. The first round of RT-PCR for the TCR CDR3 was performed with the HTBI primer set and the Qiagen OneStep RT-PCR kit. TCRdb reprocessing: public reads trimmed at Q25 with fastp, clones called with MiXCR, in-frame beta chains kept. One record per CDR3 amino acid sequence lists the most common genes and DNA. A total of over 450,000 distinct CDR3 sequences appear in this sample, approximately 17% of them only once. The ten largest clonotypes hold roughly 15% of the sample. Sequencing input: blood. The receptors originated from a woman aged 18-29 years with Graves' ophthalmopathy.

This clonotype was found many times. The chain joins TRBV6-5 to TRBJ1-2; D not resolved. Germline V gene data show CDR1 as MNHEY and CDR2 as SVGAGI. Trimming left V 0 bases short and J 6 bases short, with 11 bases between. CDR3 length equals 14 residues. CDR3 DNA sequence: TGTGCCAGCAGTTACTCTGGGGAGACTGATGGCTACACCTTC. Translating it yields CASSYSGETDGYTF.

This clonotype has a handful of counts. V and J are TRBV29-1 and TRBJ1-1; TRBD1 might be the D (6 bases). V dropped 5 bases and J dropped 1 base, with 11 bases sitting between them. The germline gives CDR1 SQVTM, CDR2 ANQGSEA. The CDR3 is 13 residues long. The CDR3 region has the DNA TGCAGCGTTCAGGGACAATCGAACACTGAAGCTTTCTTT. Its translation is CSVQGQSNTEAFF.

In its sample, this clonotype was seen many times. Here the CDR3 reads CASSYGQQYGYTF. The CDR3 nucleotides are TGTGCCAGCAGTTACGGGCAGCAGTATGGCTACACCTTC. This sequence joins TRBV6-2 or TRBV6-3 and TRBJ1-2; D uncertain. CDR1 is MNHEY, CDR2 SVGEGT, per germline. This CDR3 has 13 amino acids. The V gene lost 2 bases and the J gene lost 5 bases, with 9 bases spanning the gap.

This clonotype was seen at least ten times. The chain recombines TRBV20-1 with TRBJ2-7; D call uncertain. CDR1 is DFQATT and CDR2 is SNEGSKA in the germline V gene (reference sequence). The CDR3 runs 10 residues. V was cut by 4 bases and J by 2 bases, with 3 bases left in between. The CDR3 loop reads CSAIPYEQYF. The CDR3 coding sequence is TGCAGTGCTATCCCCTACGAGCAGTACTTC.

The chain couples TRBV6-1 to TRBJ2-5; no clear D gene. The germline gives CDR1 MNHNS, CDR2 SASEGT. The CDR3 is 14 residues long. Trimming took 6 bases from V and 2 from J, leaving 13 bases between them. The CDR3 reads CASRLHRTQETQYF. CDR3 nucleotides: TGTGCCAGCAGACTACACCGTACTCAAGAGACCCAGTACTTC.

This clonotype was seen at least ten times. The J gene is TRBJ2-1, the V gene TRBV6-1; 11 bases match TRBD2. Germline CDR1 reads MNHNS; CDR2 reads SASEGT. There are 16 residues in the CDR3. Trimming removed 7 bases from V and 10 bases from J; junction bases left unmatched: 15. The CDR3 DNA reads TGTGCCAGCAATAACCCAAGGACTAGCGGGTGGGACGAGCAGTTCTTC. Translated: CASNNPRTSGWDEQFF.

V usage is TRBV6-1 and J usage is TRBJ2-2, with 11 positions matching TRBD1. This CDR3 spans 16 amino acids. Germline V lookup: CDR1 MNHNS, CDR2 SASEGT. J was trimmed by 4 bases and V by 6 bases; bases with no gene match: 7. The CDR3 reads CASRPWDRGITGELFF. The CDR3 region has the DNA TGTGCCAGCAGGCCTTGGGACAGGGGGATCACCGGGGAGCTGTTTTTT.

As concerns this clonotype: A much larger clone is a single base away; this may be a read error. The chain links TRBV30 to TRBJ1-2, with TRBD1 as a possible D gene (5 bases). The V gene's germline CDR1 is GTSNPN and CDR2 SVGIG (reference sequence). The CDR3 extends over 12 amino acids. The CDR3 DNA reads as TGTGACTGGAGGGACGGAAACTATGGCTACACCTTC. The encoded protein is CDWRDGNYGYTF.

The chain employs TRBV6-2 or TRBV6-3 and TRBJ2-3, with D perhaps matching TRBD2 (5 bases). There are 15 residues in the CDR3. Trimming left V 5 bases short and J 0 bases short, with 12 bases between. Germline V lookup: CDR1 MNHEY, CDR2 SVGEGT. DNA of the CDR3: TGTGCCAGCAGTGTGGACTCATCTAGCACAGATACGCAGTATTTT. Residues: CASSVDSSSTDTQYF.